The 8 T cell receptor beta chains presented below share a single source sample, sequenced in a study of cytomegalovirus exposure and HLA in healthy donors. Assay: immunoSEQ multiplex PCR; the TCRdb copy retains only in-frame clones and omits some. The sample lists approximately 160,000 clones; roughly nine tenths were seen once. Sequenced material: PBMCs. The source is a woman under 30 in good health and CMV-seropositive.

The chain combines TRBV6-1 with TRBJ1-6, with D unclear. CDR1 is MNHNS, CDR2 SASEGT, per germline. This CDR3 has 15 amino acids. V was trimmed by 6 bases and J by 4 bases, leaving 13 bases between them. The CDR3 reads CASRDGDAYNSPLHF. The CDR3 DNA follows: TGTGCCAGCAGAGACGGGGATGCATATAATTCACCCCTCCACTTT.

V is TRBV5-4 and J is TRBJ2-7; D is uncertain. The length of the CDR3 is 14 residues. V lost 4 bases, J lost 2 bases, and 13 bases lay in between. From germline, CDR1 is SGHNT and CDR2 YYREEE (reference sequence). Here the CDR3 DNA reads TGTGCCAGCAGCGCCGACACTTCCACCTACGAGCAGTACTTC. It codes for CASSADTSTYEQYF. Looking up the rest from reference TRBV5-4 and TRBJ2-7 gives the full variable domain: ETGVTQSPTHLIKTRGQQVTLRCSSQSGHNTVSWYQQALGQGPQFIFQYYREEENGRGNFPPRFSGLQFPNYSSELNVNALELDDSALYLCASSADTSTYEQYFGPGTRLTVT.

This chain connects TRBV4-1 to TRBJ1-1; D might be TRBD1 (6 bases). The germline V gene encodes CDR1 MGHRA and CDR2 YSYEKL. This CDR3 is built from 14 residues. The V gene lost 1 base and the J gene lost 5 bases, with 11 bases spanning the gap. Here the CDR3 reads CASSQVQGWTEAFF. For the CDR3, the DNA is TGCGCCAGCAGCCAAGTACAGGGTTGGACTGAAGCTTTCTTT.

This chain links TRBV6-1 with TRBJ2-1, with TRBD1 identical over 7 bases. V lost 4 bases and J lost 8; bases outside the gene matches: 14. The CDR3 contains 16 residues. Germline V gives CDR1 MNHNS, CDR2 SASEGT. CDR3 in DNA: TGTGCCAGCAGTGCTCTGTCCGGGACAGTGTACGATGAGCAGTTCTTC. It yields the protein CASSALSGTVYDEQFF.

The CDR3 protein is CAWGRGIQETQYF. DNA for the CDR3: TGTGCCTGGGGTCGGGGGATTCAAGAGACCCAGTACTTC. The chain links TRBV30 to TRBJ2-5; D is possibly TRBD2 (6 bases). Trimming pared 5 bases from V and 2 bases from J, leaving 12 bases between. The CDR3 extends over 13 amino acids. Per the germline V gene, CDR1 is GTSNPN and CDR2 is SVGIG (reference sequence).

The V and J genes are TRBV15 and TRBJ2-1; 9 bases line up with TRBD2. Germline-derived CDR1 and CDR2 are LNHNV and YYDKDF (reference sequence). This CDR3 has 15 residues. The ends lost 6 bases at V and 3 bases at J; junction bases unmatched: 6. CDR3 region: CATSKTSGNYNEQFF. CDR3 sequence (DNA): TGTGCCACCAGTAAGACTAGCGGAAACTACAATGAGCAGTTCTTC.

The V gene is TRBV28, the J gene TRBJ2-1; 8 bases fit TRBD1. The germline CDR1 and CDR2 sequences are MDHEN and SYDVKM. V trimming: 6 bases; J trimming: 8 bases; junction bases outside the gene matches: 12. This CDR3 region has 15 residues. This chain's CDR3 is CASRPTPDRGDEQFF. The CDR3 DNA reads TGTGCCAGCAGACCCACCCCCGACAGGGGCGATGAGCAGTTCTTC.

The rearrangement joins TRBV28 to TRBJ1-5, with 8 bases fitting TRBD1. The CDR3 length is 15 residues. Per germline, CDR1 MDHEN and CDR2 SYDVKM. V was pared by 3 bases and J by 0 bases, with 1 base of the junction left unmatched. The DNA of the CDR3 is TGTGCCAGCAGTTTGACAGGGGATAGCAATCAGCCCCAGCATTTT. Amino acid sequence: CASSLTGDSNQPQHF.